The present entry profiles one T cell receptor beta chain with its context. This entry belongs to a study of T cells of healthy individuals. TCRdb fed the 5' RACE reads into MiXCR, producing one record per CDR3 protein. The sample consists of 35,000 to 45,000 distinct CDR3 sequences, roughly 4.3% of them appearing once. The CDR3 is 16 residues long. Germline CDR1 DFQATT, CDR2 SNEGSKA (reference sequence). Trimming took off 3 bases at V and 0 bases at J, with 17 bases between the two ends. The rearrangement joins TRBV20-1 to TRBJ2-5; D is possibly TRBD1 or TRBD2 (6 bases each). The clonotype originates from a human donor in good health. The CDR3 here is CSARSGEVQNQETQYF. CDR3 DNA: TGCAGTGCTAGGTCAGGGGAGGTGCAGAACCAAGAGACCCAGTACTTC.